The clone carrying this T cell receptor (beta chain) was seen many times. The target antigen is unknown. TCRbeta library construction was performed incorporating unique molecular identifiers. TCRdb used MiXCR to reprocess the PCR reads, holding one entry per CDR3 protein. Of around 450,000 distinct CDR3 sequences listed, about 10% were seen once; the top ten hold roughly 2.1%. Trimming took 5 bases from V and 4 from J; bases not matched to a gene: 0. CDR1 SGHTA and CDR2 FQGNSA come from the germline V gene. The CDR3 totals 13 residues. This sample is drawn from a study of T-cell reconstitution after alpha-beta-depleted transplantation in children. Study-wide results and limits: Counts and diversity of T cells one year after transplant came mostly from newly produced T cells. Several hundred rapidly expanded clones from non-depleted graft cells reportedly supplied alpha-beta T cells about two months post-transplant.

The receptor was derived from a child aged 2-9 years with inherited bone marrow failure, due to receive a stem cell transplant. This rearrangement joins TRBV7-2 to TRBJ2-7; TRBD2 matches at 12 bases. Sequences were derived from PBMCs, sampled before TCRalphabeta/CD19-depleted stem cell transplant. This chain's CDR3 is CASSTSGGYEQYF. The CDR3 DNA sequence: TGTGCCAGCAGCACTAGCGGGGGGTACGAGCAGTACTTC.